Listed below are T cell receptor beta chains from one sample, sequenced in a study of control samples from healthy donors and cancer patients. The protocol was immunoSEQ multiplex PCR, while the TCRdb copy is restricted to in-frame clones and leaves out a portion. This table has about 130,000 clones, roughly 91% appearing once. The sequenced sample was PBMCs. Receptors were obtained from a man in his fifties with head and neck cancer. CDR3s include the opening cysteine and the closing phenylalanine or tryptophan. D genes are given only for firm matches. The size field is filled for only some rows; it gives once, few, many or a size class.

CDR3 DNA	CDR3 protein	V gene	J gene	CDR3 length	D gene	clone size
TGTGCCAGCAGCTTGGGACAGGGGCCCGGGGAGCTGTTTTTT	CASSLGQGPGELFF	TRBV9	TRBJ2-2	14	TRBD1	-
TGTGCCAGCTCACTTGACATGACTGGGGCCAACGTCCTGACTTTC	CASSLDMTGANVLTF	TRBV18	TRBJ2-6	15	-	-
TGTGCCAGCAGTAGTTTAGGGCCACCCCTCCACTTT	CASSSLGPPLHF	TRBV12-3/TRBV12-4	TRBJ1-6	12	-	-
TGTGCCAGCAGCCTAAGTCCGGGACAGGGGATCTCCTACAATGAGCAGTTCTTC	CASSLSPGQGISYNEQFF	TRBV6-2/TRBV6-3	TRBJ2-1	18	TRBD1	once
TGTGCCAGCAGCACAGAAATGGCGGGGCAGCCCCAGCATTTT	CASSTEMAGQPQHF	TRBV7-9	TRBJ1-5	14	-	-
TGTGCCAGCAGCAAAGGCGGATTTTTTCGAGATGAAGCTTTCTTT	CASSKGGFFRDEAFF	TRBV21-1	TRBJ1-1	15	-	-
TGTGCCAGCAGTGAGGGCAGGGTAAACTATGGCTACACCTTC	CASSEGRVNYGYTF	TRBV6-4	TRBJ1-2	14	-	-
TGTGCCAGCAGCCCCACAGGGGTCCCTAGGAATGAGCAGTTCTTC	CASSPTGVPRNEQFF	TRBV9	TRBJ2-1	15	TRBD1	once
TGCAGCGTTGGTCAGGCTAGTAATGGCTACACCTTC	CSVGQASNGYTF	TRBV29-1	TRBJ1-2	12	-	once
TGTGCCAGCAGCCAAGTTACAGGCGAGGACATTCAGTACTTC	CASSQVTGEDIQYF	TRBV4-2	TRBJ2-4	14	-	once
TGTGCCACCCTGCCGGGGTCCAATGAGCAGTTCTTC	CATLPGSNEQFF	TRBV12-3/TRBV12-4	TRBJ2-1	12	-	-
TGTGCCAGCATGGGGGACAGGGATACTGAAGCTTTCTTT	CASMGDRDTEAFF	TRBV6-6	TRBJ1-1	13	TRBD1	-
TGCGCCAGCAGCTTGGCGATTGCGGGGACCGGGGAGCTGTTTTTT	CASSLAIAGTGELFF	TRBV5-1	TRBJ2-2	15	-	-
TGCGCCAGCAGCCAAGAACTAGCGGGGTACACCGGGGAGCTGTTTTTT	CASSQELAGYTGELFF	TRBV4-3	TRBJ2-2	16	TRBD2	once
TGTGCCAGCAGTTACGTCTCCCATTCACCCCTCCACTTT	CASSYVSHSPLHF	TRBV6-2/TRBV6-3	TRBJ1-6	13	-	once
TGCAGCGTTGAAGTCGGAGAGACCCAGTACTTC	CSVEVGETQYF	TRBV29-1	TRBJ2-5	11	-	-
TGTGCCAGCAGTTCTAGCGGGGGGGATACGCAGTATTTT	CASSSSGGDTQYF	TRBV6-6	TRBJ2-3	13	TRBD2	-
TGTGCCTGGAGTGTATTGGGGGGGACTGAAGCTTTCTTT	CAWSVLGGTEAFF	TRBV30	TRBJ1-1	13	-	few
TGTGCCAGTAGTATAGCGGAATTTGGGGCCAACGTCCTGACTTTC	CASSIAEFGANVLTF	TRBV19	TRBJ2-6	15	-	once
TGCAGCGAAGGGACAGGGGGAGATACGCAGTATTTT	CSEGTGGDTQYF	TRBV29-1	TRBJ2-3	12	TRBD1	-
TGTGCCAGCAGCTTGTTTCAGGGCCCTGGGGCCAACGTCCTGACTTTC	CASSLFQGPGANVLTF	TRBV5-4	TRBJ2-6	16	-	-
TGCGCCAGCAGCTTGGGGCTCCAGAACACCGGGGAGCTGTTTTTT	CASSLGLQNTGELFF	TRBV5-1	TRBJ2-2	15	-	-
TGCGCCAGCAGCTCGGGGGGTCCTCTGGAGACCCAGTACTTC	CASSSGGPLETQYF	TRBV4-1	TRBJ2-5	14	TRBD2	-
TGTGCCAGCAGCCAGGGGGCTAGGAGCTACACCTTC	CASSQGARSYTF	TRBV14	TRBJ1-2	12	-	-
TGTGCCAGCAACCCGACAGGCTACAATGAGCAGTTCTTC	CASNPTGYNEQFF	TRBV9	TRBJ2-1	13	-	-
TGTGCCAGCAGCCCCAGCGGGGTAAGCACAGATACGCAGTATTTT	CASSPSGVSTDTQYF	TRBV6-2/TRBV6-3	TRBJ2-3	15	TRBD2	-
TGTGCCAGCAGTGGGGTATCTGGTTTCTATGGCTACACCTTC	CASSGVSGFYGYTF	TRBV2	TRBJ1-2	14	-	-
TGCAGTGCTGGCATTTCCCCCCAGCATTTT	CSAGISPQHF	TRBV20-1	TRBJ1-5	10	-	-
TGTGCCAGCAGCTTAGGGGGGGCAGGCCACCGAGGTTTCTTT	CASSLGGAGHRGFF	TRBV7-2	TRBJ1-1	14	-	-
TGTGCCAGCAGCCAAGATTTTTCGACAGGTGATCTGATGAAAAAACTGTTTTTT	CASSQDFSTGDLMKKLFF	TRBV3-1/TRBV3-2	TRBJ1-4	18	-	-
TGTGCCAGCTCCTGGGACAGGGGGCGGTCCGGGGAGCTGTTTTTT	CASSWDRGRSGELFF	TRBV6-5	TRBJ2-2	15	TRBD1	-
TGTGCCAGCAGCCAAGCCTCTGGGGAGCAGTTCTTC	CASSQASGEQFF	TRBV3-1/TRBV3-2	TRBJ2-1	12	-	-
TGTGCCAGCAGCAGGCAGGGGGCAGGTCAGCCCCAGCATTTT	CASSRQGAGQPQHF	TRBV5-6	TRBJ1-5	14	TRBD1	-
TGCAGCGGCTCGGAGGTTCAAGCTTTCTTT	CSGSEVQAFF	TRBV29-1	TRBJ1-1	10	-	-
TGTGCCAGCAGCCAGGACGAGCAGGTAACCTACGAGCAGTACTTC	CASSQDEQVTYEQYF	TRBV4-2	TRBJ2-7	15	-	-
TGTGCCACCAGTGCCCCAGGCGGGGGGGGAGATGAGCAGTTCTTC	CATSAPGGGGDEQFF	TRBV24-1	TRBJ2-1	15	TRBD2	-
TGTGCCAGCAGCCCGGCGGGGGGGCGGATAGATACGCAGTATTTT	CASSPAGGRIDTQYF	TRBV9	TRBJ2-3	15	TRBD2	-
TGTGCCAGCAGCCAGCCAGGGGGGTCCCCCTACGAGCAGTACTTC	CASSQPGGSPYEQYF	TRBV14	TRBJ2-7	15	-	-
TGTGCCACCAGCAGAGCCTGGGGCAGGGACCAGCCCCAGCATTTT	CATSRAWGRDQPQHF	TRBV15	TRBJ1-5	15	-	-
TGTGCCTGGAGTAGGATGACCACCACCGGGGAGCTGTTTTTT	CAWSRMTTTGELFF	TRBV30	TRBJ2-2	14	-	-
TGTGCCATAGGACTGGGCTCCTACAATGAGCAGTTCTTC	CAIGLGSYNEQFF	TRBV28	TRBJ2-1	13	-	-
TGTGCCAGCAGCTCCCTCATTGCTGACAGGGGATTTGAAAAACTGTTTTTT	CASSSLIADRGFEKLFF	TRBV5-4	TRBJ1-4	17	TRBD1	-
TGTGCCAGCAGTTTAGGACAGAACACTGAAGCTTTCTTT	CASSLGQNTEAFF	TRBV6-2/TRBV6-3	TRBJ1-1	13	-	-
TGTGCCAGCAGTTTATCTGGGCTAACTTCGGATGAGCAGTTCTTC	CASSLSGLTSDEQFF	TRBV27	TRBJ2-1	15	-	-
TGTGCCAGCAGCCTCCGACTAGCGGGGGGCGCAGATACGCAGTATTTT	CASSLRLAGGADTQYF	TRBV3-1/TRBV3-2	TRBJ2-3	16	TRBD2	-
TGTGCCAGCTCACCCAACGGAGGGGTCGATGGCTACACCTTC	CASSPNGGVDGYTF	TRBV18	TRBJ1-2	14	-	-
TGTGCCAGCAGCCAAGTTAGGGAAAAACTGTTTTTT	CASSQVREKLFF	TRBV3-1/TRBV3-2	TRBJ1-4	12	-	-
TGTGCCAGTAGTATCCCCCCTAGGACCAGTCTGAGCAATCAGCCCCAGCATTTT	CASSIPPRTSLSNQPQHF	TRBV19	TRBJ1-5	18	-	-
TGTGCCAGCAGCAGACTAGTAAGCCTTACGCAGTATTTT	CASSRLVSLTQYF	TRBV12-3/TRBV12-4	TRBJ2-3	13	-	-
TGCGCCAGCACGACTCCAGGGGGCTTCGAGCAGTACTTC	CASTTPGGFEQYF	TRBV5-1	TRBJ2-7	13	TRBD1	-
TGTGCCAGCAGCTTAGCACGGGGACGGGGCTACACCTTC	CASSLARGRGYTF	TRBV7-2	TRBJ1-2	13	-	-
TGTGCCAGCAGGCAACAGGGGGCTGGAAACACCATATATTTT	CASRQQGAGNTIYF	TRBV7-8	TRBJ1-3	14	TRBD1	-
TGTGCCAGCAGTTCCGGGATGAGCAATCAGCCCCAGCATTTT	CASSSGMSNQPQHF	TRBV6-5	TRBJ1-5	14	-	-
TGCAGTGCTAGTGAACCGGGACAGGGCTCCTACGAGCAGTACTTC	CSASEPGQGSYEQYF	TRBV20-1	TRBJ2-7	15	TRBD1	-
TGTGCTAGTGGTTTGAGTTTGGTCCAGAACACCGGGGAGCTGTTTTTT	CASGLSLVQNTGELFF	TRBV12-5	TRBJ2-2	16	-	-